This T cell receptor (beta chain) was obtained from a study of blood T cell repertoires in COVID-19. About the study: The United States, Italy and Spain provided the acute and convalescent COVID-19 samples. In each case, the material was cDNA or gDNA derived from T cells, B-cell-depleted T cells, or PBMCs.

In the authors' workflow: For nucleated cells, counts were estimated from reference gene primer amplification. Libraries were prepared by immunoSEQ multiplex PCR; TCRdb keeps only in-frame clonotypes and omits some of them. For V, J and clone size, that table is used; D and trimming come from the DNA. The profile covers more than 200,000 clones, with approximately 80% appearing a single time and 4% to 4.5% taken by the ten largest. In germline, CDR1 is MNHEY, CDR2 SMNVEV (reference sequence). Trimming pared 5 bases from V and 3 bases from J, leaving 16 bases between. The CDR3 covers 16 residues. This rearrangement joins TRBV27 to TRBJ2-2; D may be TRBD2 (6 bases). Sequencing was performed on peripheral blood. This clonotype was obtained from a man aged 60-69 years with acute or convalescent COVID-19. The CDR3 DNA reads as TGTGCCAGCAGTCCCTCATGGGGGGATGACACCGGGGAGCTGTTTTTT. It is translated as CASSPSWGDDTGELFF.